Below, 4 T cell receptor beta chains from the same sample are listed, as sequenced in a study of PD-L1 blockade in urothelial cancer. Clones were read by immunoSEQ multiplex PCR, and TCRdb kept only the in-frame ones, dropping some. This repertoire shows tens of thousands of clones, around 84% found once; its top ten account for 2.5% to 3.5%. The material sequenced was PBMCs, taken around atezolizumab (anti-PD-L1) treatment. These receptors were obtained from a man aged 45-65 years with urothelial cancer.

V is TRBV6-1 and J is TRBJ2-7, with 7 bases lining up with TRBD1. The germline gives CDR1 MNHNS, CDR2 SASEGT. The CDR3 runs 14 residues. The junction had 8 bases not matched to a gene; V was cut back by 6 bases and J by 3 bases. The CDR3 nucleotides are TGTGCCAGCAGCCGTGTGACAGGGATCTACGAGCAGTACTTC. This codes for CASSRVTGIYEQYF.

The chain combines TRBV9 with TRBJ1-4; tentative D call: TRBD1 (5 bases). V was pared by 3 bases and J by 3 bases, with 12 bases between. Germline V gene data show CDR1 as SGDLS and CDR2 as YYNGEE. The CDR3 sequence is 15 residues long. CDR3 in DNA: TGTGCCAGCAGCGCGAGACAGACTCCTAATGAAAAACTGTTTTTT. Protein: CASSARQTPNEKLFF.

The CDR3 nucleotides are TGTGCCAGCAGTCCCCGGGAGTCCGGGGAGCTGTTTTTT. Translating gives CASSPRESGELFF. This rearrangement joins TRBV2 to TRBJ2-2; possibly TRBD2 for D (6 bases). The CDR3 has 13 amino acids. Trimming took 5 bases from V and 6 from J, leaving 10 bases between them. From germline, CDR1 is SNHLY and CDR2 FYNNEI.

The chain carries TRBV19 and TRBJ2-2, with 8 nucleotides matching TRBD1. From germline, CDR1 is LNHDA and CDR2 SQIVND (reference sequence). The length of the CDR3 is 14 residues. In DNA form, the CDR3 reads TGTGTCAGCGGACAGGGAGCGACCACCGGGGAGCTGTTTTTT. Protein product: CVSGQGATTGELFF.